The 29 T cell receptor beta chains in this list originate from one sample, sequenced in a study of identifying expanded T cells in peripheral blood. Libraries were prepared by immunoSEQ multiplex PCR; TCRdb keeps only in-frame clonotypes and omits some of them. Of around 100,000 clones listed, around 88% are singletons. Sequenced material: blood. These receptors originate from a person aged 18 to 70 in good health.

Notes on this clone: Given the absence of the conserved phenylalanine or tryptophan at the CDR3 end, a read error is likely. V is TRBV25-1 and J is TRBJ1-1; maybe TRBD1 (5 bases). CDR1 and CDR2 (germline): MGHDK, SYGVNS. V dropped 1 base and J dropped 6 bases, with 12 bases sitting between them. The CDR3 contains 14 residues. CDR3 sequence: CASSESNRGAEAFL. The CDR3 nucleotides read TGTGCCAGCAGTGAATCCAACCGGGGCGCTGAAGCTTTCCTT.

The J gene is TRBJ2-1, the V gene TRBV7-2, with no clear D. Germline loops: CDR1 SGHTA, CDR2 FQGNSA. CDR3 length: 12 amino acids. The V end lost 5 bases, the J end lost 10 bases, and 12 bases lay between the germline ends. In nucleotides, the CDR3 is TGTGCCAGCAGCGGTGTGAGGTTCGAGCAGTTCTTC. Translated, it gives CASSGVRFEQFF.

The chain recombines TRBV23-1 with TRBJ1-5; D may be TRBD1 (5 bases). TRBV23-1 counts as an open reading frame of uncertain function. Trimming shortened V by 6 bases and J by 0 bases, and 12 bases separated the two germline ends. This CDR3 contains 15 residues. The DNA for the CDR3 is TGCGCCAGCAGCCAGGGACTTTATAGCAATCAGCCCCAGCATTTT. Encoded protein: CASSQGLYSNQPQHF.

J is TRBJ1-4 and V is TRBV6-1; tentative D call: TRBD1 (5 bases). Trimming took off 1 base at V and 13 bases at J, with 13 bases between the two ends. The CDR3 consists of 13 residues. Germline-derived CDR1 and CDR2 are MNHNS and SASEGT. In DNA form, the CDR3 reads TGTGCCAGCAGTGAAGGCCCGGACAACGCACTGTTTTTT. Protein sequence: CASSEGPDNALFF.

This chain connects TRBV9 to TRBJ2-7, with D perhaps assigned TRBD1 or TRBD2 (6 bases each). Trimming removed 0 bases from V and 2 bases from J, with 9 bases in between. This CDR3 has 14 residues. CDR1 is SGDLS and CDR2 is YYNGEE in the germline V gene. CDR3 coding DNA: TGTGCCAGCAGCGTAGGGGGGGCCACCTACGAGCAGTACTTC. As protein: CASSVGGATYEQYF.

The chain is built from TRBV2 and TRBJ2-3; 15 nucleotides agree with TRBD2. Unmatched junction bases numbered 12, after V lost 7 bases and J lost 10 bases. The germline gives CDR1 SNHLY, CDR2 FYNNEI. CDR3 size: 16 residues. In nucleotides, the CDR3 is TGTGCCAGCAAACCGGGACTAGCGGGGGGACTTGATGCGCAGTATTTT. Translated, it gives CASKPGLAGGLDAQYF.

V and J are TRBV27 and TRBJ2-3, with 10 bases lining up with TRBD2. Germline CDR1 reads MNHEY; CDR2 reads SMNVEV (reference sequence). Unmatched junction bases numbered 11, after V lost 5 bases and J lost 6 bases. The CDR3 has 16 residues. The CDR3 DNA is TGTGCCAGCAGTGGACGAGCGGGGGGGCTCGGTGATACGCAGTATTTT. As protein: CASSGRAGGLGDTQYF.

The J gene is TRBJ1-2, the V gene TRBV28; tentatively, D is TRBD1 (6 bases). V lost 4 bases, J lost 8 bases, and 11 bases lay in between. Germline CDR1 MDHEN, CDR2 SYDVKM. The CDR3 spans 12 residues. The CDR3 nucleotides read TGTGCCAGCAGTTCAGGGGTGTTAGGCTACACCTTC. Its protein product is CASSSGVLGYTF.

The chain has TRBV6-1 and TRBJ2-1; D is possibly TRBD2 (7 bases). V lost 2 bases and J lost 7, with 21 bases in between. The CDR3 has 17 residues. The V gene's germline CDR1 is MNHNS and CDR2 SASEGT. The CDR3 loop is CASSESVRGGADNEQFF. Here the CDR3 DNA reads TGTGCCAGCAGTGAAAGTGTGAGGGGGGGGGCCGATAATGAGCAGTTCTTC.

The rearrangement links TRBV28 to TRBJ2-5, with D possibly being TRBD2 (7 bases). This CDR3 region has 12 residues. Trimming removed 11 bases at V and 5 bases at J, with 15 bases between. From germline, CDR1 is MDHEN and CDR2 SYDVKM. The CDR3 DNA reads as TGTGCCTCGGGGGGCAGTACTGAGACCCAGTACTTC. It specifies CASGGSTETQYF.

The chain has TRBV19 and TRBJ2-7, with 9 bases aligning to TRBD1. Germline V lookup: CDR1 LNHDA, CDR2 SQIVND (reference sequence). CDR3 length equals 14 residues. With 4 bases clipped from V and 4 bases from J, the junction kept 5 bases outside the gene matches. The DNA for the CDR3 is TGTGCCAGTAGTACAAGGACAGGGGTATACGAGCAGTACTTC. Protein product: CASSTRTGVYEQYF.

This clone has just a few counts. The chain joins TRBV7-2 to TRBJ1-6, with TRBD1 identical over 7 bases. The V gene end was trimmed by 3 bases and the J gene end by 6 bases; junction bases not matched to a gene: 8. CDR1 and CDR2 (germline): SGHTA, FQGNSA. CDR3 size: 16 residues. The CDR3 here is CASSLSGQVPNSPLHF. CDR3 bases: TGTGCCAGCAGCTTGAGTGGACAGGTCCCTAATTCACCCCTCCACTTT. Full variable domain (outside the CDR3, taken from reference TRBV7-2 and TRBJ1-6): GAGVSQSPSNKVTEKGKDVELRCDPISGHTALYWYRQSLGQGLEFLIYFQGNSAPDKSGLPSDRFSAERTGGSVSTLTIQRTQQEDSAVYLCASSLSGQVPNSPLHFGNGTRLTVT.

The rearrangement uses TRBV15 and TRBJ2-7, with 8 bases fitting TRBD2. CDR1 is LNHNV, CDR2 YYDKDF, per germline (reference sequence). V shed 0 bases, J shed 2 bases, and the junction held 9 bases outside the gene matches. The CDR3 totals 17 residues. CDR3 region: CATSRDQFGAGAYEQYF. CDR3 DNA: TGTGCCACCAGCAGAGATCAGTTCGGAGCGGGGGCCTACGAGCAGTACTTC.

In its sample, this clone was seen once. The V and J genes are TRBV6-5 and TRBJ2-7, with D tentatively TRBD1 (6 bases). The CDR3 has 13 amino acids. Trimming cost V 2 bases and J 4 bases, with 9 bases left between them. Germline V gives CDR1 MNHEY, CDR2 SVGAGI. This CDR3 reads CASSYATGYEQYF. DNA of the CDR3: TGTGCCAGCAGTTACGCGACAGGTTACGAGCAGTACTTC.

The J gene is TRBJ1-5, the V gene TRBV9; D perhaps matches TRBD1 (5 bases). The germline CDR1 and CDR2 sequences are SGDLS and YYNGEE. This CDR3 has 14 residues. V lost 3 bases, J lost 4 bases, and 11 bases lay in between. The CDR3 DNA is TGTGCCAGCAGCGCCGCGGGGGGAAATCAGCCCCAGCATTTT. Translating it yields CASSAAGGNQPQHF.

For the CDR3, the DNA is TGTGCCAGCTCACCACCGGCAGGACAAAATGAGCAGTTCTTC. Translating gives CASSPPAGQNEQFF. The chain links TRBV18 to TRBJ2-1, with TRBD1 as a possible D gene (5 bases). Per germline, CDR1 KGHSH and CDR2 LQKENI. The CDR3 totals 14 residues. Trimming removed 0 bases at V and 7 bases at J, with 10 bases between.

The sample holds a few counts of this clone. The chain uses TRBV11-2 and TRBJ2-3; TRBD1 matches at 8 bases. Germline lookup yields CDR1 SGHAT and CDR2 FQNNGV. V lost 5 bases and J lost 6; bases outside the gene matches: 4. The CDR3 contains 13 residues. The CDR3 DNA sequence: TGTGCCAGCAGCCCGCACAGGGGGGATACGCAGTATTTT. Encoded protein: CASSPHRGDTQYF.

This clone turned up a few times. The chain employs TRBV19 and TRBJ1-4; TRBD1 is a possible D gene (5 bases). The CDR3 runs 16 residues. V was clipped by 7 bases and J by 8 bases, with 23 bases between them. Germline assignment: CDR1 LNHDA and CDR2 SQIVND (reference sequence). This CDR3 reads CASTTVARASDEKLFF. CDR3 DNA: TGTGCCAGTACCACGGTGGCCAGGGCTAGCGACGAAAAACTGTTTTTT.

Only one count was recorded for this clone. The rearrangement joins TRBV11-2 to TRBJ1-4; TRBD1 agrees at 7 bases. This CDR3 has 14 residues. In germline, CDR1 is SGHAT, CDR2 FQNNGV. Trimming removed 1 base from V and 8 bases from J; junction bases left unmatched: 4. For the CDR3, the DNA is TGTGCCAGCAGCTTAGGACAGGGTAGCGAAAAACTGTTTTTT. Protein sequence: CASSLGQGSEKLFF.

This clone was found a few times. V and J are TRBV7-8 and TRBJ2-1; no clear D gene. CDR1 and CDR2 from the germline V gene are SGHVS and FQNEAQ. With 3 bases removed from V and 0 bases from J, the gap between germline ends came to 0 bases. The CDR3 sequence is 12 residues long. The chain's CDR3 is CASSFSYNEQFF. CDR3 nucleotides: TGTGCCAGCAGCTTCTCCTACAATGAGCAGTTCTTC. The full variable domain, with the rest looked up from reference TRBV7-8 and TRBJ2-1, is GAGVSQSPRYKVAKRGQDVALRCDPISGHVSLFWYQQALGQGPEFLTYFQNEAQLDKSGLPSDRFFAERPEGSVSTLKIQRTQQEDSAVYLCASSFSYNEQFFGPGTRLTVL.

The chain carries TRBV6-6 and TRBJ2-7; no reliable D call. This CDR3 has 11 residues. Between the trimmed V and J ends, which lost 8 bases and 2 bases, there was a span of 7 bases. CDR1 is MNHNY, CDR2 SVGAGI, per germline (reference sequence). This CDR3 is CASGRTYEQYF. As DNA, the CDR3 is TGTGCCAGCGGCCGAACCTACGAGCAGTACTTC.

The chain couples TRBV5-1 to TRBJ2-2; perhaps TRBD1 as D (6 bases). CDR1 and CDR2 (germline): SGHRS, YFSETQ. The CDR3 runs 15 residues. V lost 0 bases and J lost 4, with 10 bases in between. The CDR3 here is CASSLVGQPTGELFF. DNA of the CDR3: TGCGCCAGCAGCTTGGTCGGACAGCCCACCGGGGAGCTGTTTTTT.

The rearrangement uses TRBV18 and TRBJ2-5; possibly TRBD2 for D (7 bases). V was pared by 3 bases and J by 5 bases, with 16 bases between. The CDR3 has 15 amino acids. Per germline, CDR1 KGHSH and CDR2 LQKENI. In DNA, the CDR3 is TGTGCCAGCTCACCCCCAATGGGGGGGCGGGAGACCCAGTACTTC. The encoded protein is CASSPPMGGRETQYF.

As concerns this clone: Other DNA sequences of this sample code for an identical CDR3. This chain links TRBV6-5 with TRBJ2-1; D uncertain. CDR1 is MNHEY, CDR2 SVGAGI, per germline. Trimming pared 8 bases from V and 0 bases from J, leaving 8 bases between. CDR3 size: 13 residues. The CDR3 protein is CASRGSSYNEQFF. The CDR3 coding sequence is TGTGCCAGCCGAGGTAGCTCCTACAATGAGCAGTTCTTC.

V is TRBV5-1 and J is TRBJ1-1, with D possibly being TRBD1 (5 bases). Trimming pared 0 bases from V and 2 bases from J, leaving 11 bases between. CDR1 and CDR2 from the germline V gene are SGHRS and YFSETQ. This CDR3 is 15 amino acids long. This CDR3 is CASSLAAGGNTEAFF. The DNA of the CDR3 is TGCGCCAGCAGCTTGGCCGCGGGGGGTAACACTGAAGCTTTCTTT.

The rearrangement links TRBV2 to TRBJ1-6, with D tentatively TRBD1 (5 bases). This CDR3 spans 15 amino acids. V was shortened by 8 bases and J by 7 bases, with 18 bases between the two germline ends. CDR1 and CDR2 (germline): SNHLY, FYNNEI. CDR3 in DNA: TGTGCCAGCCAGGGAGAGACAGTAACAAATTCACCCCTCCACTTT. Translation: CASQGETVTNSPLHF.

The V gene is TRBV11-2, the J gene TRBJ2-7, with TRBD1 matching over 8 bases. The length of the CDR3 is 18 residues. The trim removed 3 bases at V and 4 bases at J, leaving 17 bases unmatched. Germline V gene sequence: CDR1 SGHAT, CDR2 FQNNGV. The chain's CDR3 is CASSFGAIRQGSTYEQYF. Here the CDR3 DNA reads TGTGCCAGCAGCTTCGGGGCCATAAGACAGGGGTCGACTTACGAGCAGTACTTC.

V and J are TRBV11-3 and TRBJ2-3; no definite D call. V was cut by 1 base and J by 1 base, with 0 bases left in between. The CDR3 sequence is 12 residues long. Germline CDR1 reads SGHNT; CDR2 reads YENEEA. The CDR3 sequence is CASSLGTDTQYF. As DNA, the CDR3 is TGTGCCAGCAGCTTAGGCACAGATACGCAGTATTTT. The variable domain in full, completed from reference TRBV11-3 and TRBJ2-3, reads EAGVVQSPRYKIIEKKQPVAFWCNPISGHNTLYWYLQNLGQGPELLIRYENEEAVDDSQLPKDRFSAERLKGVDSTLKIQPAELGDSAVYLCASSLGTDTQYFGPGTRLTVL.

With regard to this clone: The junction shows a germline mismatch at one end, possibly a read error. J is TRBJ2-7 and V is TRBV6-6; possible D gene TRBD2, 6 bases. Germline CDR1 and CDR2: MNHNY and SVGAGI (reference sequence). This CDR3 comprises 14 residues. The CDR3 region is CASSPEGLPRDGSF. DNA for the CDR3: TGTGCCAGCAGTCCCGAGGGCCTGCCGCGGGACGGATCCTTC.